This T cell receptor beta chain was identified in a study of cytomegalovirus exposure and HLA in healthy donors (TCRdb year 2017). For the study in its entirety: According to an earlier analysis of 550 to 700 of the donors, about 180 million T cells yielded over 100 million unique TCR beta sequences and 276 Gb of sequence data. Approximately 300 gigabases of sequencing data and around 80 million unique TCR sequences made up an early release that covered about 640 HLA-typed donors. The genetic ancestry cluster associated with self-reported Caucasian donors included over 65% of the approximately 430 genotyped donors. The study was designed to test whether signatures of past pathogen exposure could be identified by cataloging public T cell receptors. The study profiled the T cell repertoires of 550 to 700 subjects by immunosequencing and related them to cytomegalovirus serostatus. A separate validation cohort of over a hundred different subjects was used in addition to the roughly 720-subject first cohort. High-throughput TCR immunosequencing, statistical association of individual TCRs with disease status, and machine learning were combined to predict cytomegalovirus infection status. A later analysis re-examined previously published TCR beta repertoires from just over 650 donors and added high-resolution HLA genotyping to investigate patterns of TCR occurrence. In the later analysis, no new phenotypic data were used to find candidate immune exposures; instead, reliance was placed on TCR beta sequences and their occurrence across donors. An earlier analysis of roughly 580 of the donors used high-throughput TCR beta sequencing to judge whether each TCR beta V gene segment behaved as functional or pseudogenic. Donor age, sex, ethnicity and CMV serostatus were collected together with the repertoire data. Genome-wide SNP genotypes for about 60% of the roughly 700 donors were used in a later genetic analysis, which treated that subset as a discovery cohort. Every discovery cohort repertoire had been produced on one sequencing platform. Both class I and class II loci were covered by HLA typing, at four-digit resolution. The number of donors typed differed by locus, with about 620-630 for A, B, C, DRB1 and DQB1, roughly 520 for DQA1, 606 for DPA1, and about 450 for DPB1. Four to six DR-DQ haplotypes were handled as single units for association and clustering, since linkage in the cohort was strong. Across around 400 genotyped donors of the cohort, an average of approximately 220,000 unique TCR beta nucleotide sequences per donor were sequenced, and roughly 18% of those sequences were non-productive.

Trimming costs V 3 bases and J 8 bases, and their ends lie 8 bases apart. The CDR3, from cysteine to phenylalanine, totals 12 residues. The kept DNA is CDR3 alone, 36 bases in frame from the first base. CDR1 SGHTA and CDR2 FQGTGA are derived from the germline V gene. As concerns this clone: This clone's antigen is unknown. It has no much larger one-base neighbor in the sample; base qualities were not kept.

What the work shows at the level of the full study, not this receptor alone: In a later analysis, most CMV-associated TCR beta chains were found to appear HLA-restricted, with HLA associations seemingly driven largely by CMV exposure. In the study, some 160 TCR beta chains were listed as associated with cytomegalovirus. A later analysis reported that several top co-occurrence clusters appeared linked to parvovirus B19, influenza, CMV and Epstein-Barr virus. A later genetic analysis reported fewer N-insertions in productive TCRs among donors in an Asian-associated ancestry cluster than the roughly 700-donor mean. Roughly uniform sequencing depth across donors was assumed in presence/absence analyses, although this assumption may not hold. HLA typing was unavailable for some donors at each locus, so association tests used only the typed subset. The authors suggested that the approach could potentially be extended to other disease states and immunological phenotypes. CMV serostatus was the only immune exposure information available for the cohort. Because counts were too low, 15 or so rarely observed V segments, including chromosome 9 orphons, were excluded from the earlier analysis of several hundred of the donors. A cluster of highly shared sequence variants was judged likely to be a technical artifact of the sequencing pipeline. A further reported finding was that TCR beta sequences accurately predicted the HLA-A and HLA-B alleles for most subjects in the first cohort. Because the 87-base-pair reads could not distinguish some IMGT-functional V segments, including TRBV6-2 and TRBV6-3, those segments were excluded. A later genetic analysis associated a missense DCLRE1C variant with V-gene and J-gene trimming of TCR beta chains, and an independent cohort replicated the association. A few of the identified cytomegalovirus-associated TCR beta chains were confirmed in vitro to be specific for cytomegalovirus antigens. In an earlier analysis of approximately 590 of the donors, most TCR beta V segments appeared in productive rearrangements about 90% or about 30% of the time, broadly matching IMGT annotations. Linkage disequilibrium might explain the correlated functional status among segregating V segments, but an unknown experimental factor could not be ruled out. At a false discovery rate of 0.05, a later analysis linked 16,951 TCR beta sequences to specific HLA alleles. According to a later analysis, TCR association rates differed among HLA loci, with DRB1 alleles showing the most associated TCRs and HLA-C alleles showing the fewest. Cytomegalovirus status was reported to be diagnosed by the classifier with high specificity and sensitivity in both the original and validation cohorts. This cohort had only TCR beta chains sequenced, and the lack of alpha or paired-chain data limited which features could be detected. When HLA alleles, especially DR and DQ, strongly co-occurred, attributing TCR associations to individual alleles was difficult. While some public TCRs were present in many individuals, most TCR sequences turned up only very rarely across donors. In a later analysis, HLA-associated TCR beta chains showed more clonal expansion and lower generation probabilities than non-associated chains that were equally common.

The cohort consisted of some 730 healthy bone marrow donors. All cohort members were sampled while nominally healthy, although unrecorded immune exposures were likely present. CMV serostatus was positive for more than 250 and negative for about 55% of the 666 cohort members, and was not recorded for this donor. Each donor provided a peripheral blood sample, and peripheral blood mononuclear cells were used for TCR beta sequencing. The Qiagen DNeasy Blood Extraction Kit was used to extract genomic DNA from the blood cell samples. Receptor amplification or capture employed the immunoSEQ multiplex PCR assay. For the multiplex PCR, a mixture combining 60 forward primers for TCR Vbeta segments and 13 reverse primers for TCR Jbeta segments was used. The CDR3 region of rearranged TCR beta genes was amplified from genomic DNA by a multiplex PCR assay. The amplified TCR beta libraries were sequenced on the Illumina HiSeq System as 87-base-pair reads. The study's processing was this. A later analysis tallied 75 million to 95 million unique TCR beta chains across the 600 to 700 repertoires, and approximately 12 million of those chains were shared by two or more donors. Raw reads were error-corrected and collapsed into unique sequences with a nearest-neighbor algorithm that merged closely related sequences to remove PCR and sequencing errors. V, D and J gene segments were assigned by aligning CDR3 sequences to IMGT reference sequences. For a sequence to be retained, a match of at least six nucleotides was required to both a V gene segment and a J gene segment. A rearrangement was called productive if the CDR3 had no stop codons and remained in frame with V and J, and every other rearrangement was called non-productive. Following IMGT convention, CDR3 was defined as the stretch from the second conserved V-encoded cysteine up to the conserved J-encoded phenylalanine. The earlier analysis of 500 to 750 of the donors excluded any sequence lacking an unambiguous match to a single V gene segment. An earlier analysis of around 600 of the donors classified V segments as functional when productive rearrangements were above 56.7% and as segregating when the standard deviation between donors was above 5%. A statistical classification framework was built to diagnose cytomegalovirus status from the catalog of TCR beta chain sequences. V and J gene assignment, in a later analysis, came from comparing TCR nucleotide sequences with IMGT/GENE-DB human TR gene sequences. A later analysis assigned CDR3 sequences and most-parsimonious VDJ recombination scenarios with the TCRdist pipeline. In a later analysis, each TCR beta chain was defined by its CDR3 amino acid sequence together with its V-gene family, and reads lacking a unique V-gene family were excluded. A later analysis removed 592 highly shared, low-generation-probability nucleotide sequences to deal with suspected cross-contamination and a sequencing artifact. In a later analysis, a clonal expansion index was calculated for each public chain from normalized within-repertoire ranks of inferred template counts. In a later analysis, generation probabilities were computed with a VDJ recombination model fitted to out-of-frame rearrangements, and the resulting probabilities were checked against IGoR. A later analysis scored TCR-TCR, TCR-HLA and TCR-CMV co-occurrence with hypergeometric tests, applying a repertoire-size bias correction to TCR pairs. To estimate false discovery rates, a later analysis permuted the HLA or CMV assignments 20 times. A later analysis grouped co-occurring TCRs with DBSCAN, adding TCRdist sequence similarity when clustering within HLA-allele-positive subsets. Repertoires with fewer than 30,000 or more than 120,000 public chains, plus five repertoires with anomalous nucleotide sharing, were excluded from co-occurrence clustering. TCRdb stores this immuneACCESS table with in-frame sequences only. Part of the clones is absent; in the studies checked, under half of the shortfall reflects unresolved V genes, and no reason is known for the rest. V and J calls and clone size are those listed in that table; D and trimming were worked out from the DNA. This sample lists 110,000 to 150,000 clones; about three quarters were detected once. In total, the top ten clones hold about 15% of the sample.

This receptor was identified in a human donor in good health. The rearrangement combines TRBV7-3 with TRBJ2-1; the D segment could be TRBD2, given 6 matching bases. Material: PBMCs. The encoded CDR3 is CASSLTGDEQFF. DNA sequence: TGTGCCAGCAGCTTGACGGGGGATGAGCAGTTCTTC.